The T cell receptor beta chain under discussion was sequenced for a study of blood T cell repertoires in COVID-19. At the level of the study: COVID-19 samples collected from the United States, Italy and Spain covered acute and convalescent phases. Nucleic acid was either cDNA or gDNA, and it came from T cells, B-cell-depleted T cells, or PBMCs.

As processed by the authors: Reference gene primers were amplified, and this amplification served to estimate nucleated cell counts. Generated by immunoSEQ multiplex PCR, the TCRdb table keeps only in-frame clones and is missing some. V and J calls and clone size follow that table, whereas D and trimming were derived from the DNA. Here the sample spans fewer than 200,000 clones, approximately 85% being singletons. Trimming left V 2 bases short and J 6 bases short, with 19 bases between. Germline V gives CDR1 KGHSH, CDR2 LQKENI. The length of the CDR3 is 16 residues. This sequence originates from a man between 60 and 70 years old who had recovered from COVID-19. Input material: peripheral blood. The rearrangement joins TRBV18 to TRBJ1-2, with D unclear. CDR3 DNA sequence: TGTGCCAGCTCACCATCGGTTCCCTCGGAGGCCCATGGCTACACCTTC. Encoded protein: CASSPSVPSEAHGYTF.